These 22 T cell receptor beta chains were sequenced from one sample in a study of T cells after yellow fever vaccination. TCRdb re-derived calls from the 5' RACE reads in MiXCR, one entry per CDR3 protein. The sample includes approximately 160,000 distinct CDR3 sequences, approximately 9.9% seen only once; the top ten take roughly a third. The source was CD8+ T cells sorted from PBMCs, collected 45 days after the yellow fever booster vaccination. All receptors derive from a man aged 18 to 35 who received the YFV17D yellow fever vaccine.

This clonotype was recorded a few times. The chain carries TRBV19 and TRBJ1-1, with D unclear. Trimming stripped 7 bases from V and 4 bases from J, with 16 bases between. The germline gives CDR1 LNHDA, CDR2 SQIVND (reference sequence). CDR3 size: 14 residues. The CDR3 DNA follows: TGTGCCAGTACCATGCAAGGGTCGGGCACTGAAGCTTTCTTT. Protein product: CASTMQGSGTEAFF.

V and J are TRBV5-1 and TRBJ1-1, with 8 positions matching TRBD1. The V gene end was trimmed by 3 bases and the J gene end by 3 bases; junction bases not matched to a gene: 13. The CDR3 runs 17 residues. Germline values: CDR1 SGHRS, CDR2 YFSETQ. The CDR3 DNA reads as TGCGCCAGCAGCTCGACAGGGGCGACCTCCCTTGACACTGAAGCTTTCTTT. This codes for CASSSTGATSLDTEAFF.

Only a few counts were recorded for this clonotype. The CDR3 DNA sequence: TGCGCCAGCAGCCTTGGAATGGGGGCGCAAGAGACCCAGTACTTC. It translates to CASSLGMGAQETQYF. The V gene is TRBV4-1, the J gene TRBJ2-5, with a tentative D call TRBD1 (6 bases). The germline gives CDR1 MGHRA, CDR2 YSYEKL. V was shortened by 4 bases and J by 2 bases, with 14 bases between the two germline ends. The CDR3 length is 15 residues.

The chain has TRBV27 and TRBJ1-1; 8 nucleotides match TRBD1. V shed 4 bases, J shed 7 bases, and the junction held 5 bases outside the gene matches. This CDR3 comprises 13 residues. Germline values: CDR1 MNHEY, CDR2 SMNVEV (reference sequence). The CDR3 sequence: CASSSSGGFEAFF. The DNA of the CDR3 is TGTGCCAGCAGTTCCTCAGGGGGCTTTGAAGCTTTCTTT.

This sequence joins TRBV11-3 and TRBJ2-1; 11 positions agree with TRBD2. CDR1 SGHNT and CDR2 YENEEA come from the germline V gene. V shed 4 bases, J shed 2 bases, and the junction held 4 bases outside the gene matches. CDR3 length: 16 amino acids. Written as DNA, the CDR3 is TGTGCCAGCAGCTCGAATAGCGGGGGGGCCTACAATGAGCAGTTCTTC. Translated: CASSSNSGGAYNEQFF.

This chain joins TRBV9 and TRBJ2-3, with 8 bases fitting TRBD2. The CDR3 contains 16 residues. Germline values: CDR1 SGDLS, CDR2 YYNGEE. V lost 4 bases and J lost 0; bases outside the gene matches: 7. CDR3: CASSQNSGASTDTQYF. The CDR3 DNA reads as TGTGCCAGCAGCCAAAATAGCGGGGCTAGCACAGATACGCAGTATTTT.

This clonotype was detected only a few times. The chain recombines TRBV28 with TRBJ1-5; D not resolved. This CDR3 is 11 amino acids long. Germline loops: CDR1 MDHEN, CDR2 SYDVKM. V lost 5 bases, J lost 4 bases, and 3 bases lay in between. The CDR3 bases are TGTGCCAGCAGTGAAAATCAGCCCCAGCATTTT. This sequence encodes CASSENQPQHF. The entire variable domain, with the rest obtained from reference TRBV28 and TRBJ1-5, is as follows: DVKVTQSSRYLVKRTGEKVFLECVQDMDHENMFWYRQDPGLGLRLIYFSYDVKMKEKGDIPEGYSVSREKKERFSLILESASTNQTSMYLCASSENQPQHFGDGTRLSIL.

This clonotype came up a few times. The rearrangement uses TRBV7-2 and TRBJ1-2, with D possibly matching TRBD1 (5 bases). The V end was cut by 2 bases, the J end by 6 bases, with 22 bases between. Germline values: CDR1 SGHTA, CDR2 FQGNSA. The CDR3 runs 17 residues. The CDR3 DNA sequence: TGTGCCAGCAGCTTATTCCCGCCGAGGGGAGGCGGTGATGGCTACACCTTC. Translating it yields CASSLFPPRGGGDGYTF.

The sample holds a few counts of this clonotype. This chain joins TRBV4-2 and TRBJ2-7; D is unclear. The CDR3 contains 14 residues. The V end lost 0 bases, the J end lost 2 bases, and 8 bases lay between the germline ends. Germline values: CDR1 LGHNA, CDR2 YNFKEQ. CDR3 nucleotides: TGTGCCAGCAGCCAAGACTATGTCCCCTACGAGCAGTACTTC. This translates into CASSQDYVPYEQYF.

This clonotype was seen more than once but under ten times. The chain joins TRBV7-9 to TRBJ1-4, with D maybe TRBD1 (6 bases). V shed 5 bases and J shed 7 bases, with 20 bases lying between them. CDR3 length: 16 amino acids. Germline V gene sequence: CDR1 SEHNR, CDR2 FQNEAQ (reference sequence). This CDR3 is CASSNLPPGQTEKLFF. CDR3 sequence (DNA): TGTGCCAGCAGCAACCTACCCCCGGGACAAACTGAAAAACTGTTTTTT.

This clonotype appeared a few times. This sequence joins TRBV4-3 and TRBJ2-7; 7 nucleotides align to TRBD2. The germline CDR1 and CDR2 sequences are LGHNA and YSLEER. The CDR3 totals 15 residues. V gave up 4 bases and J gave up 7 bases; unmatched junction bases: 13. CDR3 region: CASSPGSAGVGEQYF. The DNA for the CDR3 is TGCGCCAGCAGCCCCGGTTCGGCGGGGGTGGGGGAGCAGTACTTC.

A few counts support this clonotype. J is TRBJ2-6 and V is TRBV6-2 or TRBV6-3; no clear D gene. The CDR3 consists of 16 residues. Trimming removed 10 bases at V and 0 bases at J, with 16 bases between. Germline CDR1 reads MNHEY; CDR2 reads SVGEGT. For the CDR3, the DNA is TGTGCCACATCCCTATTTGAGAGCTCTGGGGCCAACGTCCTGACTTTC. Its translation: CATSLFESSGANVLTF.

V gene TRBV24-1 combines with J gene TRBJ2-3, with no clear D. Germline V lookup: CDR1 KGHDR, CDR2 SFDVKD. Trimming cost V 3 bases and J 3 bases, with 6 bases left between them. This CDR3 is built from 13 residues. CDR3 residues: CATSDEETDTQYF. In nucleotides, the CDR3 is TGTGCCACCAGTGATGAGGAAACAGATACGCAGTATTTT.

A few counts support this clonotype. V gene TRBV11-2 combines with J gene TRBJ2-2; D perhaps matches TRBD1 (5 bases). This CDR3 comprises 15 residues. V lost 1 base and J 4 bases, leaving 10 bases between the germline ends. Looked up from germline, CDR1 is SGHAT and CDR2 is FQNNGV. In DNA form, the CDR3 reads TGTGCCAGCAGCTTAGCAGGGCTTGGCACCGGGGAGCTGTTTTTT. Its protein product is CASSLAGLGTGELFF.

V is TRBV4-1 and J is TRBJ2-1; TRBD1 aligns across 8 bases. The CDR3 totals 15 residues. The V gene's germline CDR1 is MGHRA and CDR2 YSYEKL. The ends lost 1 base at V and 9 bases at J; junction bases unmatched: 8. As DNA, the CDR3 is TGCGCCAGCAGCCAAGGCAGGGGGCTCGGGAGTGAGCAGTTCTTC. Translation: CASSQGRGLGSEQFF.

The chain joins TRBV19 to TRBJ2-2, with 8 positions matching TRBD2. The CDR3 has 16 residues. Germline assignment: CDR1 LNHDA and CDR2 SQIVND (reference sequence). V shed 4 bases, J shed 1 base, and the junction held 5 bases outside the gene matches. The CDR3 coding sequence is TGTGCCAGTAGTACCGGTCTAGCGGGGAACACCGGGGAGCTGTTTTTT. It is translated as CASSTGLAGNTGELFF.

In its sample, this clonotype was seen a few times. This chain joins TRBV18 and TRBJ1-1, with TRBD1 as a possible D gene (5 bases). Germline CDR1 KGHSH, CDR2 LQKENI. Trimming left V 3 bases short and J 0 bases short, with 11 bases between. The CDR3 covers 15 residues. The CDR3 nucleotides are TGTGCCAGCTCACCGGCGGGGGAGATGAACACTGAAGCTTTCTTT. It is translated as CASSPAGEMNTEAFF.

The chain joins TRBV7-3 to TRBJ2-1, with D tentatively TRBD2 (6 bases). Trimming took off 2 bases at V and 6 bases at J, with 14 bases between the two ends. The CDR3 is 15 amino acids. Germline V lookup: CDR1 SGHTA, CDR2 FQGTGA. CDR3: CASSLPLGTRNEQFF. Here the CDR3 DNA reads TGTGCCAGCAGCTTACCGCTGGGGACTCGCAATGAGCAGTTCTTC.

Only a few counts were recorded for this clonotype. The chain recombines TRBV7-6 with TRBJ1-2, with D uncertain. This CDR3 has 15 residues. Trimming cost V 5 bases and J 5 bases, with 18 bases left between them. Per the germline V gene, CDR1 is SGHVS and CDR2 is FNYEAQ. CDR3 coding DNA: TGTGCCAGCAGCCCCCAGAGGTCTAGGTCTTATGGCTACACCTTC. Protein sequence: CASSPQRSRSYGYTF.

The rearrangement uses TRBV11-2 and TRBJ2-1; unclear D gene. Per the germline V gene, CDR1 is SGHAT and CDR2 is FQNNGV. This CDR3 spans 12 amino acids. V lost 5 bases and J lost 9, with 11 bases in between. The CDR3 spells CASSPGMGEQFF. DNA of the CDR3: TGTGCCAGCAGCCCAGGTATGGGTGAGCAGTTCTTC.

The V gene is TRBV7-9, the J gene TRBJ1-1, with D unclear. V lost 1 base, J lost 1 base, and 10 bases lay in between. Germline CDR1 reads SEHNR; CDR2 reads FQNEAQ (reference sequence). The CDR3 has 15 residues. CDR3 nucleotide sequence: TGTGCCAGCAGCTTAGGGGGTCCAGGGAACACTGAAGCTTTCTTT. This gives the protein CASSLGGPGNTEAFF. Drawing the rest from reference TRBV7-9 and TRBJ1-1, the complete variable domain is DTGVSQNPRHKITKRGQNVTFRCDPISEHNRLYWYRQTLGQGPEFLTYFQNEAQLEKSRLLSDRFSAERPKGSFSTLEIQRTEQGDSAMYLCASSLGGPGNTEAFFGQGTRLTVV.

This chain joins TRBV11-2 and TRBJ2-1, with D unclear. V was shortened by 2 bases and J by 6 bases, with 5 bases between the two germline ends. This CDR3 comprises 12 residues. CDR1 and CDR2 from the germline V gene are SGHAT and FQNNGV. CDR3 in amino acids: CASSLSANEQFF. The CDR3 region has the DNA TGTGCCAGCAGCTTATCTGCCAATGAGCAGTTCTTC.